This T cell receptor (beta chain) was recorded in a study of blood T cell repertoires in COVID-19. Study-level background: Nucleic acid was either cDNA or gDNA, and it came from T cells, B-cell-depleted T cells, or PBMCs.

Clones were read by immunoSEQ multiplex PCR, and TCRdb kept only the in-frame ones, dropping some. This table has roughly 360,000 clones, 81% appearing once. Germline assignment: CDR1 MGHRA and CDR2 YSYEKL. The CDR3 is 15 residues long. Trimming cost V 5 bases and J 2 bases; bases outside gene matches: 5. The chain uses TRBV4-1 and TRBJ2-4, with 8 bases that match TRBD1. The sequence came from a human donor with acute or convalescent COVID-19. The donor label of this sample is uncertain. The sequenced material came from peripheral blood. The CDR3 region has the DNA TGCGCCAGCAGCGACAGGGGAGGAACCAAAAACATTCAGTACTTC. Its translation: CASSDRGGTKNIQYF.